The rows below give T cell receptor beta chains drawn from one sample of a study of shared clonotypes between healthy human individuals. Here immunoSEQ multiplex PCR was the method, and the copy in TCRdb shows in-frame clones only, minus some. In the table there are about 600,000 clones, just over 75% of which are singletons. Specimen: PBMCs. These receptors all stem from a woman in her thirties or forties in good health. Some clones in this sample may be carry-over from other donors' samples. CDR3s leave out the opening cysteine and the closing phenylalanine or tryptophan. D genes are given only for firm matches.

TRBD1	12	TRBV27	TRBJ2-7	ASSTGTGGYEQY
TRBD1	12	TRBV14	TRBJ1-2	ASSQDLTGTGYT
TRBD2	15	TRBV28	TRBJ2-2	ASTHLGREGRTGELF
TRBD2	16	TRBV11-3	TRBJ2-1	ASSLERDSRQCYNEQF
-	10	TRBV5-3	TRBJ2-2	ARSQRTGELF
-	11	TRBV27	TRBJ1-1	ASSSQGFTEAF
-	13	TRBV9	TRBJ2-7	ASSAGGGTPYEQY
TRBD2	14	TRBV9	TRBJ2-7	ASAATTGGLPYEQY
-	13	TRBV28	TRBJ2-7	ASLRRGHGGYEQY
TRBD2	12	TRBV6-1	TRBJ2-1	ASSGLAGGNEQF
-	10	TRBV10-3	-	AIDGVSYEQY
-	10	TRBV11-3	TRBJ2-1	ASSSASNEQF
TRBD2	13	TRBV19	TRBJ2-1	ASTLGTTIDNEQF
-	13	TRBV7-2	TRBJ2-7	ASSLFNGQLYEQY
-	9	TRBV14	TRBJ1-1	ASSAGHHSF
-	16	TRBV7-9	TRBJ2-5	ASSLGYGSEWEQETQY
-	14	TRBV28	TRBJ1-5	ASSLLTEVGHQPQH
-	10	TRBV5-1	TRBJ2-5	ASSFGLETQY
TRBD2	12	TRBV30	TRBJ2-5	AWTRTSAEETQY
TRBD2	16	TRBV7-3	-	ASSLTSSGRSSPYEQY
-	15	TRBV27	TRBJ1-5	ASTPPARSQNYQPQH
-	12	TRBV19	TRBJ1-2	ASGQANHNYGYT
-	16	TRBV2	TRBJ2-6	ASRRSGGAASGANVLT
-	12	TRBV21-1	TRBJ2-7	ANVVRGYSYEQY
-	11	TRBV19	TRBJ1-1	ASSMTENTEAF
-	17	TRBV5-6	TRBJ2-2	ASSLEGNRAVYFSGELF
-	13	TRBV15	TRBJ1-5	ATSRDPGANQPQH
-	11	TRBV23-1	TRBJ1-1	ASSPFRSRQAF
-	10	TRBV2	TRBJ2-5	ASSPYQETQY
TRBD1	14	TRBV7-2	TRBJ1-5	ASSLRPTGVTQPQH
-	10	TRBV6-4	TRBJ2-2	ASRPGTGELF
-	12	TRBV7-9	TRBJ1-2	ASSFLMGSYGYT